What follows are 31 T cell receptor beta chains derived from one specimen sequenced in a study of beta chain features in type 1 diabetes. These receptors' antigens are unknown. General study results and limits: There was a moderate but significant shortening of TCRB CDR3s in all four CD4+ subsets of Type 1 diabetes patients.

The study reverse transcribed the entire isolated RNA, so it sequenced expressed TCRB transcripts. The assay was immunoSEQ multiplex PCR, and TCRdb's table has in-frame clones only and misses some. The sample lists hundreds of thousands of clones, roughly 13% occurring once. Sequences were obtained from naive CD4+ T cells from blood. The receptors originated from a young man with type 1 diabetes.

The gene calls are TRBV5-1 and TRBJ2-1; 11 bases fit TRBD2. After removal of 4 bases from V and 5 bases from J, the junction contained 14 bases not matched to a gene. CDR3 length: 18 amino acids. Looked up from germline, CDR1 is SGHRS and CDR2 is YFSETQ. This chain's CDR3 is CASSPTSGNNLLNNEQFF. CDR3 nucleotides: TGCGCCAGCAGCCCGACTAGCGGGAACAACCTTTTAAACAATGAGCAGTTCTTC.

With respect to this clone: This sample also contains other DNA sequences that code for the same CDR3. This chain uses TRBV28 with TRBJ2-7; D remains ambiguous. The germline CDR1 and CDR2 sequences are MDHEN and SYDVKM. The CDR3 runs 14 residues. V lost 2 bases, J lost 1 base, and 9 bases lay in between. The CDR3 DNA reads TGTGCCAGCAGTTTAGGGTTACCTTCCTACGAGCAGTACTTC. Translating it yields CASSLGLPSYEQYF.

This clone was counted only a few times. Other DNA sequences from this sample encode an identical CDR3 as well. The V call is TRBV7-2, the J call TRBJ2-1; unclear D gene. Germline V gene lookup returns CDR1 SGHTA and CDR2 FQGNSA. The CDR3 covers 11 residues. The V end was cut by 3 bases, the J end by 3 bases, with 0 bases between. CDR3 DNA: TGTGCCAGCAGCTTCTACAATGAGCAGTTCTTC. Protein: CASSFYNEQFF.

J is TRBJ2-1 and V is TRBV5-1; 10 bases line up with TRBD2. V lost 4 bases to trimming and J lost 3 bases; unmatched junction nucleotides: 7. The CDR3 loop spans 16 amino acids. Germline-derived CDR1 and CDR2 are SGHRS and YFSETQ. CDR3 in DNA: TGCGCCAGCAGCCCCGTACTAGCGGGGAACTACAATGAGCAGTTCTTC. This codes for CASSPVLAGNYNEQFF. The full variable domain, completed using reference TRBV5-1 and TRBJ2-1, is KAGVTQTPRYLIKTRGQQVTLSCSPISGHRSVSWYQQTPGQGLQFLFEYFSETQRNKGNFPGRFSGRQFSNSRSEMNVSTLELGDSALYLCASSPVLAGNYNEQFFGPGTRLTVL.

The chain has TRBV19 and TRBJ1-2; tentatively, D is TRBD1 (5 bases). The germline V and J ends were trimmed by 7 bases and 8 bases, with 26 bases remaining between them. The CDR3 is 16 amino acids. Germline-derived CDR1 and CDR2 are LNHDA and SQIVND (reference sequence). The CDR3 protein is CASTTLGSGFEYGYTF. The CDR3 nucleotides read TGTGCCAGTACCACCCTGGGGTCAGGGTTTGAGTACGGCTACACCTTC.

This clone was recorded a few times. This chain links TRBV7-2 with TRBJ1-2; TRBD1 aligns across 8 bases. V was clipped by 4 bases and J by 3 bases; unmatched bases: 7. Looked up from germline, CDR1 is SGHTA and CDR2 is FQGNSA. The CDR3 runs to 15 residues. The CDR3: CASSSRTGLDYGYTF. CDR3 sequence (DNA): TGTGCCAGCAGCTCCAGGACAGGGTTGGACTATGGCTACACCTTC.

V and J are TRBV7-9 and TRBJ2-1; TRBD1 matches at 8 bases. V gave up 6 bases and J gave up 8 bases; unmatched junction bases: 6. CDR1 and CDR2 from the germline V gene are SEHNR and FQNEAQ (reference sequence). The CDR3 is 13 amino acids. The CDR3 protein is CASRGAGGDEQFF. The CDR3 bases are TGTGCCAGCAGAGGTGCAGGGGGCGATGAGCAGTTCTTC.

The chain couples TRBV4-1 to TRBJ1-5; D unresolved. The CDR3 has 16 amino acids. V shed 2 bases and J shed 1 base, with 12 bases lying between them. Germline V gene sequence: CDR1 MGHRA, CDR2 YSYEKL. CDR3 in amino acids: CASSQIFLGSNQPQHF. CDR3 nucleotides: TGCGCCAGCAGCCAAATTTTCTTAGGGAGCAATCAGCCCCAGCATTTT.

This clone was counted only a few times. The chain has TRBV28 and TRBJ2-7, with 10 bases identical to TRBD1. Trimming took 5 bases from V and 2 from J; bases not matched to a gene: 6. The germline CDR1 and CDR2 sequences are MDHEN and SYDVKM. This CDR3 has 15 residues. CDR3 sequence reads: CASSLGQGGTYEQYF. The DNA for the CDR3 is TGTGCCAGCAGTCTCGGACAGGGGGGGACCTACGAGCAGTACTTC.

J is TRBJ1-1 and V is TRBV18; D perhaps matches TRBD1 (6 bases). This CDR3 contains 16 residues. CDR1 and CDR2 (germline): KGHSH, LQKENI. V gave up 3 bases and J gave up 0 bases, with 14 bases separating them. CDR3 coding DNA: TGTGCCAGCTCACCCAGACAGGTCAGTTTGAACACTGAAGCTTTCTTT. Amino acid sequence: CASSPRQVSLNTEAFF.

Comments on this clone: This CDR3 is also generated by other DNA sequences in the sample. The V and J genes are TRBV4-1 and TRBJ2-7; the D gene is possibly TRBD1 (6 bases). This CDR3 has 14 amino acids. V gave up 4 bases and J gave up 1 base, with 11 bases separating them. CDR1 and CDR2 (germline): MGHRA, YSYEKL. CDR3 loop: CASSRPGQSYEQYF. In DNA, the CDR3 is TGCGCCAGCAGCCGACCGGGACAATCCTACGAGCAGTACTTC.

The rearrangement uses TRBV4-1 and TRBJ1-6; 11 bases agree with TRBD1. V dropped 5 bases and J dropped 10; count of bases not matched to a gene: 13. Per germline, CDR1 MGHRA and CDR2 YSYEKL. The CDR3 contains 17 residues. CDR3 sequence (DNA): TGCGCCAGCAGCGACAATCCGGGACAGGGGGTAAGCTCACCCCTCCACTTT. It is translated as CASSDNPGQGVSSPLHF.

The sample holds a few counts of this clone. The chain recombines TRBV30 with TRBJ2-6; D is ambiguous. The CDR3 is made up of 14 amino acids. The germline gives CDR1 GTSNPN, CDR2 SVGIG (reference sequence). Trimming pared 0 bases from V and 1 base from J, leaving 4 bases between. CDR3 sequence: CAWSVWSGANVLTF. The CDR3 DNA is TGTGCCTGGAGTGTATGGTCTGGGGCCAACGTCCTGACTTTC. Using reference TRBV30 and TRBJ2-6 for the parts outside the CDR3, the full variable domain is SQTIHQWPATLVQPVGSPLSLECTVEGTSNPNLYWYRQAAGRGLQLLFYSVGIGQISSEVPQNLSASRPQDRQFILSSKKLLLSDSGFYLCAWSVWSGANVLTFGAGSRLTVL.

The V call is TRBV27, the J call TRBJ1-1; D is undetermined. CDR1 and CDR2 from the germline V gene are MNHEY and SMNVEV (reference sequence). The CDR3 has 18 residues. V was shortened by 4 bases and J by 2 bases, with 23 bases between the two germline ends. Written as DNA, the CDR3 is TGTGCCAGCAGTTCCTGGGTCGGGGTCAGCGCAAAAAACACTGAAGCTTTCTTT. This encodes CASSSWVGVSAKNTEAFF.

This clone was detected only a few times. The same CDR3 can be traced to other DNA sequences in this sample. Here the CDR3 reads CASSLGRNYEQYF. The CDR3 coding sequence is TGTGCCAGCAGCTTGGGACGGAACTACGAGCAGTACTTC. The chain has TRBV7-2 and TRBJ2-7, with D perhaps TRBD1 or TRBD2 (5 bases each). The CDR3 runs 13 residues. Germline CDR1 and CDR2: SGHTA and FQGNSA. V was shortened by 3 bases and J by 3 bases, with 9 bases between the two germline ends. Supplemented by reference TRBV7-2 and TRBJ2-7, the full variable domain reads GAGVSQSPSNKVTEKGKDVELRCDPISGHTALYWYRQSLGQGLEFLIYFQGNSAPDKSGLPSDRFSAERTGGSVSTLTIQRTQQEDSAVYLCASSLGRNYEQYFGPGTRLTVT.

A remark on this clone: The conserved final phenylalanine or tryptophan is absent from the CDR3, which likely points to a read error. The DNA is left out, because the CDR3 cannot be placed on it with certainty; the CDR3 is given as TCRdb lists it. The V gene is TRBV7-9, the J gene TRBJ1-6. 10 amino acids form the CDR3, both terminal residues included. Germline CDR1 reads SEHNR; CDR2 reads FQNEAQ (reference sequence). CDR3 protein: CASSSDRIIP.

This chain uses TRBV19 with TRBJ1-5; D unresolved. This CDR3 is built from 15 residues. With 5 bases removed from V and 0 bases from J, the gap between germline ends came to 11 bases. Per germline, CDR1 LNHDA and CDR2 SQIVND (reference sequence). CDR3 sequence: CASSEMVNSNQPQHF. Here the CDR3 DNA reads TGTGCCAGTAGTGAGATGGTTAATAGCAATCAGCCCCAGCATTTT.

J is TRBJ1-5 and V is TRBV6-6; D uncertain. Trimming took 8 bases from V and 7 from J, leaving 9 bases between them. CDR1 and CDR2 from the germline V gene are MNHNY and SVGAGI (reference sequence). The CDR3 runs 11 residues. The CDR3 sequence: CASGREQPQHF. In DNA form, the CDR3 reads TGTGCCAGCGGCCGGGAGCAGCCCCAGCATTTT.

The chain uses TRBV29-1 and TRBJ1-2; 7 bases agree with TRBD1. Germline CDR1 SQVTM, CDR2 ANQGSEA. The V segment lost 7 bases and the J segment 8 bases; nucleotides outside the gene matches: 10. The CDR3 spans 12 residues. The CDR3 sequence is CSGRGTESGYTF. CDR3 DNA sequence: TGCAGCGGCCGGGGGACAGAATCAGGCTACACCTTC.

Of note for this clone: The same CDR3 can be traced to other DNA sequences in this sample. The CDR3 coding sequence is TGTGCCAGCAGCCCTGACAGAAATTCACCCCTCCACTTT. Its translation is CASSPDRNSPLHF. This chain links TRBV5-4 with TRBJ1-6, with D tentatively TRBD1 (5 bases). There are 13 residues in the CDR3. Between the trimmed V and J ends, which lost 4 bases and 7 bases, there was a span of 9 bases. Germline lookup yields CDR1 SGHNT and CDR2 YYREEE (reference sequence).

J is TRBJ2-1 and V is TRBV28, with 11 bases matching TRBD2. The CDR3 totals 16 residues. J gave up 4 bases and V 5 bases, and 7 bases lay outside the gene matches. The germline V gene has CDR1 MDHEN and CDR2 SYDVKM. The CDR3 nucleotides are TGTGCCAGCAGTAGCACTAGCGGGGGACCGTACAATGAGCAGTTCTTC. Translation: CASSSTSGGPYNEQFF.

This clone was recorded a few times. Its ends do not fully match the called genes, so a read error is possible. The rearrangement joins TRBV7-7 to TRBJ2-5; 8 nucleotides line up with TRBD2. CDR3 size: 16 residues. Germline loops: CDR1 SSHAT, CDR2 FNYEAQ (reference sequence). CDR3 protein: CASSLGLAGLQETQYF. CDR3 nucleotide sequence: TGTGCTAGCAGCTTAGGGCTAGCGGGCCTCCAAGAGACCCAGTACTTC. Using reference TRBV7-7 and TRBJ2-5 for the parts outside the CDR3, the full variable domain is GAGVSQSPRYKVTKRGQDVTLRCDPISSHATLYWYQQALGQGPEFLTYFNYEAQPDKSGLPSDRFSAERPEGSISTLTIQRTEQRDSAMYRCASSLGLAGLQETQYFGPGTRLLVL.

The rearrangement uses TRBV6-1 and TRBJ1-5, with 7 positions matching TRBD1. There are 16 residues in the CDR3. CDR1 is MNHNS and CDR2 is SASEGT in the germline V gene. V shed 3 bases, J shed 3 bases, and the junction held 8 bases outside the gene matches. The CDR3 sequence: CASSEGPQGNNQPQHF. As DNA, the CDR3 is TGTGCCAGCAGTGAGGGACCACAGGGGAACAATCAGCCCCAGCATTTT.

The chain uses TRBV19 and TRBJ2-7; D might be TRBD1 (6 bases). The germline CDR1 and CDR2 sequences are LNHDA and SQIVND (reference sequence). Trimming shortened V by 5 bases and J by 0 bases, and 11 bases separated the two germline ends. This CDR3 spans 14 amino acids. The CDR3 bases are TGTGCCAGTAGTGACAGGTGGATCTCCTACGAGCAGTACTTC. Its translation: CASSDRWISYEQYF.

CDR3 amino acids: CASSFSDGYTF. Written as DNA, the CDR3 is TGTGCCAGCAGTTTTTCCGATGGCTACACCTTC. V gene TRBV27 combines with J gene TRBJ1-2; D remains unclear. Trimming shortened V by 3 bases and J by 6 bases, and 5 bases separated the two germline ends. This CDR3 is 11 amino acids long. Germline V lookup: CDR1 MNHEY, CDR2 SMNVEV (reference sequence).

There are a few counts of this clone. This sequence joins TRBV7-9 and TRBJ2-7; D unclear. CDR1 SEHNR and CDR2 FQNEAQ come from the germline V gene (reference sequence). The CDR3 runs 14 residues. V lost 3 bases and J lost 0, with 9 bases in between. DNA of the CDR3: TGTGCCAGCAGCTTGACCGATGGCTCCTACGAGCAGTACTTC. Translation: CASSLTDGSYEQYF.

This clone occurred a few times. This chain joins TRBV27 and TRBJ2-5; the match to TRBD2 covers 15 bases. The CDR3 has 14 residues. Germline V CDR1 and CDR2: MNHEY, SMNVEV (reference sequence). J gave up 5 bases and V 5 bases, and 0 bases lay outside the gene matches. DNA of the CDR3: TGTGCCAGCAGTGGACTAGCGGGGGGGGAGACCCAGTACTTC. Protein sequence: CASSGLAGGETQYF.

This clone was seen only a few times. The chain recombines TRBV10-3 with TRBJ2-1; 9 positions agree with TRBD1. This CDR3 has 17 residues. Germline V gives CDR1 ENHRY, CDR2 SYGVKD. The J segment lost 4 bases and the V segment lost 4 bases, leaving 11 bases of the junction unmatched. In DNA, the CDR3 is TGTGCCATCAGTGGAGGGGGACCGGGACAGGGATACAATGAGCAGTTCTTC. Protein sequence: CAISGGGPGQGYNEQFF.

V gene TRBV19 combines with J gene TRBJ2-3; 9 bases align to TRBD2. Germline-derived CDR1 and CDR2 are LNHDA and SQIVND (reference sequence). The J segment lost 3 bases and the V segment lost 6 bases, leaving 7 bases of the junction unmatched. There are 15 residues in the CDR3. In DNA form, the CDR3 reads TGTGCCAGTAGCCAACCCGCGGGGGGGACAGATACGCAGTATTTT. Translation: CASSQPAGGTDTQYF.

This clone was observed a handful of times. V and J are TRBV19 and TRBJ1-1; TRBD1 is a possible D gene (5 bases). Germline CDR1 and CDR2: LNHDA and SQIVND (reference sequence). This CDR3 spans 11 amino acids. V was pared by 4 bases and J by 8 bases, with 8 bases between. This chain's CDR3 is CASSTRTEAFF. DNA of the CDR3: TGTGCCAGTAGTACCCGGACAGAAGCTTTCTTT.

The chain joins TRBV27 to TRBJ1-2; 7 bases match TRBD1. V was pared by 3 bases and J by 6 bases, with 7 bases of the junction left unmatched. Germline V gene lookup returns CDR1 MNHEY and CDR2 SMNVEV (reference sequence). The CDR3 totals 14 residues. Written as DNA, the CDR3 is TGTGCCAGCAGTTTTAACAGGGGTTTGGATGGCTACACCTTC. Protein: CASSFNRGLDGYTF.